Listed below are T cell receptor beta chains from one sample, sequenced in a study of blood T cell repertoires in COVID-19. This table comes from immunoSEQ multiplex PCR, and its TCRdb copy is limited to in-frame clones, with some not included. The repertoire consists of almost 100,000 clones, with more than 75% occurring once and the leading ten covering 10%. Sequenced sample: peripheral blood. These receptors were collected from a middle-aged man with acute or convalescent COVID-19. The CDR3 runs from the conserved cysteine through the conserved F or W. D genes are given only for firm matches. Clone sizes are given selectively: once, few, many, or a class where the clone is expanded.

j_gene: TRBJ2-5; v_gene: TRBV7-6; abundance: NA; d_gene: TRBD1; CDR3nt: TGTGCCAGCAGCATGGGGACAGGGTGGGAGACCCAGTACTTC; CDR3aa: CASSMGTGWETQYF
j_gene: TRBJ2-1; v_gene: TRBV5-1; abundance: NA; d_gene: TRBD2; CDR3nt: TGCGCCAGCAGCTCGTTTAGCGGGGAGCAGTTCTTC; CDR3aa: CASSSFSGEQFF
j_gene: TRBJ1-1; v_gene: TRBV11-2; abundance: NA; d_gene: TRBD1; CDR3nt: TGTGCCAGCAGCTTTGGGACAGGGGGCACTGAAGCTTTCTTT; CDR3aa: CASSFGTGGTEAFF
j_gene: TRBJ2-1; v_gene: TRBV11-3; abundance: NA; d_gene: NA; CDR3nt: TGTGCCAGCAGCTGGACACAAGCTGACAATGAGCAGTTCTTC; CDR3aa: CASSWTQADNEQFF
j_gene: TRBJ2-7; v_gene: TRBV12-3/TRBV12-4; abundance: NA; d_gene: NA; CDR3nt: TGTGCCAGCAGTTTAAGAGGTTCCGAGCAGTACTTC; CDR3aa: CASSLRGSEQYF
j_gene: TRBJ2-3; v_gene: TRBV24-1; abundance: once; d_gene: NA; CDR3nt: TGTGCCACCAGTGAACGGGGGAGGACGACAGATACGCAGTATTTT; CDR3aa: CATSERGRTTDTQYF
j_gene: TRBJ1-2; v_gene: TRBV11-3; abundance: NA; d_gene: NA; CDR3nt: TGTGCCAGCAGCCCGACGGTGAGGGCCGCTAGGGGCTACACCTTC; CDR3aa: CASSPTVRAARGYTF
j_gene: TRBJ2-3; v_gene: TRBV28; abundance: NA; d_gene: TRBD2; CDR3nt: TGTGCCAGCAGTTTTCCTCGCGGGAGGGTCGGAGATACGCAGTATTTT; CDR3aa: CASSFPRGRVGDTQYF
j_gene: TRBJ1-5; v_gene: TRBV29-1; abundance: few; d_gene: TRBD1; CDR3nt: TGCAGCGTTATGACAGGGGGGAATCAGCCCCAGCATTTT; CDR3aa: CSVMTGGNQPQHF
j_gene: TRBJ1-1; v_gene: TRBV7-8; abundance: NA; d_gene: NA; CDR3nt: TGTGCCAGCAGCCTCTTGGGGGCAGGGAACACTGAAGCTTTCTTT; CDR3aa: CASSLLGAGNTEAFF
j_gene: TRBJ1-2; v_gene: TRBV25-1; abundance: NA; d_gene: TRBD1; CDR3nt: TGTGCCAGCACGGACAGGGTCATCGATGGCTACACCTTC; CDR3aa: CASTDRVIDGYTF
j_gene: TRBJ1-4; v_gene: TRBV2; abundance: NA; d_gene: TRBD1; CDR3nt: TGTGCCAGCAAGACAGGGGGAAATGAAAAACTGTTTTTT; CDR3aa: CASKTGGNEKLFF
j_gene: TRBJ2-3; v_gene: TRBV10-1; abundance: NA; d_gene: NA; CDR3nt: TGCGCCAGCAGTGGGGCCTATACTAGACCCACAGATACGCAGTATTTT; CDR3aa: CASSGAYTRPTDTQYF
j_gene: TRBJ2-7; v_gene: TRBV10-2; abundance: NA; d_gene: NA; CDR3nt: TGCGCCAGCAGTGCGGTCAACGAGCAGTACTTC; CDR3aa: CASSAVNEQYF
j_gene: TRBJ1-2; v_gene: TRBV12-5; abundance: NA; d_gene: TRBD1; CDR3nt: TGTGCTAGTGGTTCTGGGGTTCCGGGACAGGGGAACTATGGCTACACCTTC; CDR3aa: CASGSGVPGQGNYGYTF
j_gene: TRBJ2-7; v_gene: TRBV6-5; abundance: NA; d_gene: TRBD1; CDR3nt: TGTGCCAGCAGTTATCGACAGGGCCACGAGCAGTACTTC; CDR3aa: CASSYRQGHEQYF
j_gene: TRBJ2-5; v_gene: TRBV19; abundance: NA; d_gene: TRBD2; CDR3nt: TGTGCCAGTAGTATTCGGACTAGCGTCCAAGAGACCCAGTACTTC; CDR3aa: CASSIRTSVQETQYF
j_gene: TRBJ1-2; v_gene: TRBV18; abundance: NA; d_gene: NA; CDR3nt: TGTGCCAGCTCGCTTAACGGGGTGGGCTATGGCTACACCTTC; CDR3aa: CASSLNGVGYGYTF
j_gene: TRBJ2-3; v_gene: TRBV29-1; abundance: NA; d_gene: NA; CDR3nt: TGCAGCGTTGCAGAACAGGGTGGAGCAGATACGCAGTATTTT; CDR3aa: CSVAEQGGADTQYF
j_gene: TRBJ1-5; v_gene: TRBV6-5; abundance: few; d_gene: NA; CDR3nt: TGTGCCAGCACACAGGGTCCCAATCAGCCCCAGCATTTT; CDR3aa: CASTQGPNQPQHF
j_gene: TRBJ2-5; v_gene: TRBV5-5; abundance: NA; d_gene: NA; CDR3nt: TGTGCCAGCAGCAAAGGGGGTCAAGAGACCCAGTACTTC; CDR3aa: CASSKGGQETQYF
j_gene: TRBJ2-1; v_gene: TRBV6-5; abundance: NA; d_gene: TRBD1; CDR3nt: TGTGCCAGCAGTTACGACAGGGGGCGTGGCAATGAGCAGTTCTTC; CDR3aa: CASSYDRGRGNEQFF
j_gene: TRBJ2-5; v_gene: TRBV11-3; abundance: NA; d_gene: TRBD2; CDR3nt: TGTGCCAGCAGCTTAGAAGGACTAGCTACCGGGACCGGGGAGACCCAGTACTTC; CDR3aa: CASSLEGLATGTGETQYF
j_gene: TRBJ2-1; v_gene: TRBV19; abundance: once; d_gene: TRBD2; CDR3nt: TGTGCCAGTAATAGCGGGAGGGGGAATGAGCAGTTCTTC; CDR3aa: CASNSGRGNEQFF
j_gene: TRBJ2-7; v_gene: TRBV4-1; abundance: few; d_gene: NA; CDR3nt: TGCGCCAGCAGCCAAGGGACAGCGAAATTCTACGAGCAGTACTTC; CDR3aa: CASSQGTAKFYEQYF
j_gene: TRBJ2-5; v_gene: TRBV18; abundance: once; d_gene: NA; CDR3nt: TGTGCCAGCTCGGCTGACCGTCAGGGTGGTGGAGAGACCCAGTACTTC; CDR3aa: CASSADRQGGGETQYF
j_gene: TRBJ1-1; v_gene: TRBV5-6; abundance: NA; d_gene: NA; CDR3nt: TGTGCCAGCAGCCCACCCCCGACGGGGTTCCACACTGAAGCTTTCTTT; CDR3aa: CASSPPPTGFHTEAFF
j_gene: TRBJ2-1; v_gene: TRBV19; abundance: NA; d_gene: TRBD2; CDR3nt: TGTGCCAGTCAATTTAGGACTAGCGGGAAGGATGAGCAGTTCTTC; CDR3aa: CASQFRTSGKDEQFF